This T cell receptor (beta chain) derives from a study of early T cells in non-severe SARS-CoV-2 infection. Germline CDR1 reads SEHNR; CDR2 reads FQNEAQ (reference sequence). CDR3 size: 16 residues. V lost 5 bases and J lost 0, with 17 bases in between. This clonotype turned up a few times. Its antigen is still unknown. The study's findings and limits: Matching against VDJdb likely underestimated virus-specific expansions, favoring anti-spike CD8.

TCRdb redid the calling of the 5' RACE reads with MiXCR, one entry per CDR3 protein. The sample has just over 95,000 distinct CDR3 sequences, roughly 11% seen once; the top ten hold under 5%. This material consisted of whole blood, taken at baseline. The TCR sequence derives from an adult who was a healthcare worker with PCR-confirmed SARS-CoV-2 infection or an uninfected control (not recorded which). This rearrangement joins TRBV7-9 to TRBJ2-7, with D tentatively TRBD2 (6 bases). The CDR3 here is CASSLPGRDFSYEQYF. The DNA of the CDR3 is TGTGCCAGCAGCCTACCGGGAAGGGACTTCTCCTACGAGCAGTACTTC. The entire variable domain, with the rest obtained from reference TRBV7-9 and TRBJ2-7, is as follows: DTGVSQNPRHKITKRGQNVTFRCDPISEHNRLYWYRQTLGQGPEFLTYFQNEAQLEKSRLLSDRFSAERPKGSFSTLEIQRTEQGDSAMYLCASSLPGRDFSYEQYFGPGTRLTVT.